This T cell receptor (beta chain) emerged from a study of blood T cell repertoires in COVID-19. Study context: The United States, Italy and Spain were the sources of the acute and convalescent COVID-19 samples.

Patients from Seattle were sampled longitudinally, starting during active infection. Produced via immunoSEQ multiplex PCR; TCRdb's table is partial and in-frame only. The sample holds some 270,000 clones; 65% to 85% are singletons and the top ten take approximately 14%. This sequence originates from an older person with COVID-19, enrolled during active disease. The sample taken for sequencing was peripheral blood.

The CDR3 sequence is CSFRDTYEQYF. The CDR3 nucleotides are TGCAGCTTCCGGGACACCTACGAGCAGTACTTC. The V and J genes are TRBV29-1 and TRBJ2-7; D is possibly TRBD1 (6 bases). Trimming cost V 8 bases and J 2 bases, with 10 bases left between them. Germline V gene sequence: CDR1 SQVTM, CDR2 ANQGSEA. The CDR3 is 11 amino acids.